The TCR beta chain described here comes from a study of T-cell memory formation after mild COVID-19. As for the study in general: Largely donor-specific sequence clusters came from a couple of donors.

This clonotype was detected a few times. As yet, its antigen is unknown. Findings and limits, study-wide: Prior to infection, memory already included some responding clones, suggesting cross-reactive memory joined.

TCRdb reanalysed the 5' RACE reads using MiXCR and keeps one entry per CDR3 protein. The sample includes roughly 58,000 distinct CDR3 sequences, approximately 9.5% of them seen just once. Germline lookup yields CDR1 KGHDR and CDR2 SFDVKD. The CDR3 covers 20 residues. V was clipped by 2 bases and J by 7 bases; unmatched bases: 14. The sample comprised PBMCs or a T cell subset sorted from them (not recorded which). The receptor was derived from a man younger than 30 who had mild COVID-19 (a few samples of this study predate the infection). Cell type and time point are not known. The chain is built from TRBV24-1 and TRBJ2-1; TRBD2 agrees at 15 bases. The CDR3 protein is CATSDSRTPGLAGGSNEQFF. The CDR3, as DNA: TGTGCCACCAGTGATTCCAGGACACCGGGACTAGCGGGGGGATCTAATGAGCAGTTCTTC.